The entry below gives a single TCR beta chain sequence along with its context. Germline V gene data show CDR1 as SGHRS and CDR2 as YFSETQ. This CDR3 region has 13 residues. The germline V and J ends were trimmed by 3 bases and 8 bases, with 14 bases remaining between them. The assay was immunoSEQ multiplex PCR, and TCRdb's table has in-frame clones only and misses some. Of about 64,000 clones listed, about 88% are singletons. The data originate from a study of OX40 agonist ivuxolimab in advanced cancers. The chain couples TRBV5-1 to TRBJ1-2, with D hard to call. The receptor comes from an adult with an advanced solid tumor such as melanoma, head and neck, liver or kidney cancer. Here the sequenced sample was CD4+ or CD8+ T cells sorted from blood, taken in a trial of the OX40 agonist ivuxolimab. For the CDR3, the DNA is TGCGCCAGCAGCTCAGGTCCTACGGGAGGCTACACCTTC. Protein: CASSSGPTGGYTF.